This T cell receptor beta chain was captured in a study of CD8+ T cells in alopecia areata. The sample holds a few counts of this clone. What it recognizes is unknown. Mismatch with germline at one junction end may stem from a read error. General study findings and limits: Normal scalp had lower clonality than lesional scalp, with alopecia totalis/universalis lesions showing this most strongly. The study found TCR sharing across patients less clear than in mice, possibly for HLA reasons.

Noted treatment: oral pan-JAK inhibitor, 5-10 mg twice daily. Germline V gene sequence: CDR1 SQVTM, CDR2 ANQGSEA. CDR3 length: 11 residues. RNA extraction and reverse transcription yielded cDNA as sequencing template. Some clones are missing from TCRdb's copy, which holds only in-frame ones; the method was immunoSEQ multiplex PCR. The repertoire holds 150,000 to 200,000 clones, with approximately 50% as singletons. The chain uses TRBV29-1 and TRBJ1-2; D may be TRBD1 (5 bases). This receptor was identified in a human donor with alopecia areata. This specimen was CD8+ T cells sorted from blood, taken at approximately week 51, from a patient treated with tofacitinib. The CDR3 spells CSVEDLRATAF. The CDR3 DNA sequence: TGCAGCGTTGAAGATCTCAGGGCCACCGCCTTC. The full variable domain, in which reference TRBV29-1 and TRBJ1-2 provide the parts outside the CDR3, is SAVISQKPSRDICQRGTSLTIQCQVDSQVTMMFWYRQQPGQSLTLIATANQGSEATYESGFVIDKFPISRPNLTFSTLTVSNMSPEDSSIYLCSVEDLRATAFGSGTRLTVV.